This TCR beta chain derives from a study of human T cells and chemical hapten exposure. About the study: Each patient's scalp received weekly diphenylcyclopropenone throughout the approximately 25-week study.

Described time point: patch test 2, 6 weeks after DPC sensitization. This sample's treatment: therapeutic diphenylcyclopropenone sensitization with weekly scalp DPC. Extraction yielded total RNA from whole blood (unfractionated). TCRdb fed the RACE reads into MiXCR, producing one record per CDR3 protein. The table lists some 88,000 distinct CDR3 sequences, about 10% of them singletons. There are 15 residues in the CDR3. V lost 4 bases to trimming and J lost 4 bases; unmatched junction nucleotides: 4. Germline lookup yields CDR1 SGHRS and CDR2 YFSETQ. V gene TRBV5-1 combines with J gene TRBJ2-1, with 11 nucleotides matching TRBD2. The source material was whole blood, sampled in connection with sensitization to the hapten diphenylcyclopropenone (DPC). This sequence was found in a man aged 35-49 years with alopecia areata. Some clones in this sample may be carry-over from other donors' samples. The chain's CDR3 is CASSAGLAGYNEQFF. In DNA, the CDR3 is TGCGCCAGCAGCGCCGGACTAGCGGGTTACAATGAGCAGTTCTTC.